Below, one T cell receptor beta chain is given with its context. Its antigen is as yet unknown. The data belong to a study of cytomegalovirus exposure and HLA in healthy donors. Study details: The same platform was used for the roughly 130 validation repertoires and the roughly 670 first-cohort repertoires, a later analysis reported. Study findings and constraints: The majority of TCR sequences were rare, yet some public TCRs appeared in many donors. In vitro confirmation showed a few CMV-associated chains to be CMV antigen specific. Researchers catalogued approximately 160 TCR beta chains as cytomegalovirus-associated.

Profiled with immunoSEQ multiplex PCR; TCRdb holds only in-frame clones, not every one. The sample records about 220,000 clones, 80% to 95% being singletons. This CDR3 has 14 amino acids. The V gene end was trimmed by 8 bases and the J gene end by 3 bases; junction bases not matched to a gene: 3. Germline V CDR1 and CDR2: MNHNS, SASEGT. What was sequenced was PBMCs. The receptor was isolated from a woman between 18 and 29 years old in good health and CMV-seronegative. This chain links TRBV6-1 with TRBJ2-1; 11 bases match TRBD2. This CDR3 is CASSLAGGYNEQFF. The CDR3 region has the DNA TGTGCCAGCTCCCTAGCGGGAGGCTACAATGAGCAGTTCTTC.